This TCR beta chain originates from a study of T cell responses to AZD1222 COVID-19 vaccine. Study details: Second doses at about 4 or about 12 weeks were pooled. Study findings and constraints: Donors were largely white British and mainly female; clonal diversity was possibly underestimated. The study found vaccine-associated CD4 TCRs spanning spike, dominant at 160-218 and 743-854. Only six AZD1222 recipients tested seropositive at baseline.

As for this clone: The antigen remains unidentified.

Measured with immunoSEQ multiplex PCR; TCRdb has only the in-frame clones, and not every one. The profile shows about 72,000 clones, more than 75% of them singletons. The CDR3 is made up of 14 amino acids. V was clipped by 3 bases and J by 6 bases, with 14 bases between them. Germline V CDR1 and CDR2: SGHTA, FQGNSA. This TCR was sampled from an adult in good health. V gene TRBV7-2 combines with J gene TRBJ1-1, with TRBD1 as a possible D gene (5 bases). Sequencing was performed on peripheral blood, taken on day 0 of AZD1222 vaccination. The CDR3 loop is CASSFGTAESEAFF. The CDR3 DNA follows: TGTGCCAGCAGCTTTGGGACCGCCGAATCTGAAGCTTTCTTT.